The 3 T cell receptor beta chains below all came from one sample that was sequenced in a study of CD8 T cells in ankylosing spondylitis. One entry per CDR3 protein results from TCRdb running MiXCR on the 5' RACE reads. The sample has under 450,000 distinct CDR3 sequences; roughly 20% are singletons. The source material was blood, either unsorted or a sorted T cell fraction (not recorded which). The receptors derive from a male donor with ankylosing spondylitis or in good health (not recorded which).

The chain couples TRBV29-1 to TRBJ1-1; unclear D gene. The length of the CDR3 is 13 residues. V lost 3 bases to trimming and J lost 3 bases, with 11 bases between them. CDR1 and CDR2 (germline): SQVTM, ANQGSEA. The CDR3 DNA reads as TGCAGCGTTGAGGTCCTGGAGGACACTGAAGCTTTCTTT. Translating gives CSVEVLEDTEAFF.

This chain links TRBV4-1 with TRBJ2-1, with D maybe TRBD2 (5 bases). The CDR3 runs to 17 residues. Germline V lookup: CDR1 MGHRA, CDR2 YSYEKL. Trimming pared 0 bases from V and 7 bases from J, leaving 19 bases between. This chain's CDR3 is CASSQDRAGLLGNEQFF. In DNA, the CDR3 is TGCGCCAGCAGCCAAGATAGGGCGGGTCTGCTGGGGAATGAGCAGTTCTTC.

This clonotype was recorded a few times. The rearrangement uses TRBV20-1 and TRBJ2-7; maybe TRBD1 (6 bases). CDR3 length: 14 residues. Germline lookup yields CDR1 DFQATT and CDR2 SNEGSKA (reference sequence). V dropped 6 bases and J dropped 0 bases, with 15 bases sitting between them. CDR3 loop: CSARGQRSSYEQYF. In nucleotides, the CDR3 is TGCAGTGCCCGGGGACAACGCAGCTCCTACGAGCAGTACTTC.